The clone carrying this TCR beta chain was observed once. The sample belongs to a study of control samples from healthy donors and cancer patients. TCRdb's table, derived via immunoSEQ multiplex PCR, lists solely in-frame clones and lacks some. In the table there are approximately 100,000 clones, approximately 82% of which are singletons. V was trimmed by 2 bases and J by 2 bases, leaving 9 bases between them. The germline V gene encodes CDR1 MNHNS and CDR2 SASEGT. The CDR3 consists of 14 residues. This chain uses TRBV6-1 with TRBJ1-1; D gene uncertain. The TCR sequence derives from a man in his sixties in good health. The material sequenced was blood. The CDR3 DNA reads as TGTGCCAGCAGTGAAAGGGCCATCAACACTGAAGCTTTCTTT. This sequence encodes CASSERAINTEAFF.